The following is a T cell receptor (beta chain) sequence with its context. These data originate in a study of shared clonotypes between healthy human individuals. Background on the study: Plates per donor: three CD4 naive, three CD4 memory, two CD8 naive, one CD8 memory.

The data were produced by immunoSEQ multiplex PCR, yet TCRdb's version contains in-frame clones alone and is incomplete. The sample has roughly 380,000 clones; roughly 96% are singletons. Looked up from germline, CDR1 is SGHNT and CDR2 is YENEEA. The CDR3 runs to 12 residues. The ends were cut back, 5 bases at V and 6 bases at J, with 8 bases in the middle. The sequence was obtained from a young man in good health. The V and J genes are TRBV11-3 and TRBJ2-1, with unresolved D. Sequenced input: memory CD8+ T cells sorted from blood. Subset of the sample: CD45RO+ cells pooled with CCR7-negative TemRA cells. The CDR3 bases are TGTGCCAGCAGCCAGGAAGGCAATGAGCAGTTCTTC. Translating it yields CASSQEGNEQFF.